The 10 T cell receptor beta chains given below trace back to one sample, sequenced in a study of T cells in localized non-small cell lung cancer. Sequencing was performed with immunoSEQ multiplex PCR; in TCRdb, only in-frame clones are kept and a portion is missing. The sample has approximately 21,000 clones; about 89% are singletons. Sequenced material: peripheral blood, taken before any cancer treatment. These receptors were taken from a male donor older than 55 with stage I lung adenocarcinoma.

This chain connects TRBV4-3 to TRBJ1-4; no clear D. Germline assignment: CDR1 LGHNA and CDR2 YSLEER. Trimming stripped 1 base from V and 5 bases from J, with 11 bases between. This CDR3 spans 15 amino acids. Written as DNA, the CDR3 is TGCGCCAGCAGCCAAGTTCCCCCTAGGAATGAAAAACTGTTTTTT. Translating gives CASSQVPPRNEKLFF.

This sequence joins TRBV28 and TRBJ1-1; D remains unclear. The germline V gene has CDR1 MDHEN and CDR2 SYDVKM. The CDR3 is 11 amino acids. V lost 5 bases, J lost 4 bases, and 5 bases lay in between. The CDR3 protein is CASSKTTEAFF. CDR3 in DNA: TGTGCCAGCAGTAAAACCACTGAAGCTTTCTTT. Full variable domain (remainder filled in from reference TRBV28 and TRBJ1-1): DVKVTQSSRYLVKRTGEKVFLECVQDMDHENMFWYRQDPGLGLRLIYFSYDVKMKEKGDIPEGYSVSREKKERFSLILESASTNQTSMYLCASSKTTEAFFGQGTRLTVV.

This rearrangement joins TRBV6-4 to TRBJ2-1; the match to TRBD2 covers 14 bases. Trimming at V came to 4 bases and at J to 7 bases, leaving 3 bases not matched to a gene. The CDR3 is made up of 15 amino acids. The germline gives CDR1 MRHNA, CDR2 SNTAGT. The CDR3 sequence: CASSAGTSGGNEQFF. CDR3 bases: TGTGCCAGCAGTGCCGGGACTAGCGGGGGAAATGAGCAGTTCTTC.

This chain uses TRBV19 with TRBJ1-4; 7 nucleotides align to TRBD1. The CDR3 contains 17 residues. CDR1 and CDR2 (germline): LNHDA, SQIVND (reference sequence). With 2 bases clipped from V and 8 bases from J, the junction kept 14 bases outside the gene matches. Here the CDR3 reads CASSITGAPESGEKLFF. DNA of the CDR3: TGTGCCAGTAGTATAACAGGGGCTCCCGAATCCGGCGAAAAACTGTTTTTT.

CDR3 in DNA: TGTGCCAGCAGCCCGGACAGGTTCTCCTACGAGCAGTACTTC. Protein: CASSPDRFSYEQYF. This chain links TRBV7-3 with TRBJ2-7; 7 bases align to TRBD1. V shed 5 bases, J shed 0 bases, and the junction held 4 bases outside the gene matches. CDR1 SGHTA and CDR2 FQGTGA come from the germline V gene. The length of the CDR3 is 14 residues.

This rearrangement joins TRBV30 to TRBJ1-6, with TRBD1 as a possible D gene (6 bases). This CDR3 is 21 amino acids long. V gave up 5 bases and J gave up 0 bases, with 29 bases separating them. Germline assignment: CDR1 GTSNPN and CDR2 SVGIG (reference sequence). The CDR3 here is CAWREFGGLHAESSYNSPLHF. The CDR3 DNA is TGTGCCTGGCGGGAGTTTGGGGGGCTCCATGCCGAGAGCTCCTATAATTCACCCCTCCACTTT.

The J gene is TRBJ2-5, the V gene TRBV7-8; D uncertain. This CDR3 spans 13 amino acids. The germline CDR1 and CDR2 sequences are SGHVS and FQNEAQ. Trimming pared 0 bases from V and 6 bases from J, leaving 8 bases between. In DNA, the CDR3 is TGTGCCAGCAGCTTAGCCAGCATGAAGACCCAGTACTTC. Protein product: CASSLASMKTQYF.

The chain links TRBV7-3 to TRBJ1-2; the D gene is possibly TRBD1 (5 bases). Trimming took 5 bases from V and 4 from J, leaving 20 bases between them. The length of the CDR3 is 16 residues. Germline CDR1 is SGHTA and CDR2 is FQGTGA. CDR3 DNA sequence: TGTGCCAGCAGCCTAGGGGCAGACCCGCAGGCCTATGGCTACACCTTC. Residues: CASSLGADPQAYGYTF.

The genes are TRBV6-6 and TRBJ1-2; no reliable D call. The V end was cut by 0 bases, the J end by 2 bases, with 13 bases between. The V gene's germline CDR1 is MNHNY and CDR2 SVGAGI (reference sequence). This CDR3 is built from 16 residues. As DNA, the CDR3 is TGTGCCAGCAGTTACTCTAGGCCAGTAGAAAACTATGGCTACACCTTC. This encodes CASSYSRPVENYGYTF.

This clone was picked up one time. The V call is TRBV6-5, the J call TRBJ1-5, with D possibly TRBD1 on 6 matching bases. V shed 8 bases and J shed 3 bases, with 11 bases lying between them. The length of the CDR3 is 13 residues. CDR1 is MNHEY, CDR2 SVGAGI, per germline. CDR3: CASRQDHNQPQHF. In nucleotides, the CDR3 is TGTGCCAGCCGACAGGACCACAATCAGCCCCAGCATTTT.